What follows describes a single T cell receptor (beta chain). Its antigen is unknown. The sample comes from a study of T cell responses to AZD1222 COVID-19 vaccine. Overall study findings and caveats: A mostly white British donor set with more females was recruited, and clonal diversity was possibly underestimated. After the peak T cell response, and only then, were repertoires sampled. Elevations in Spike-specific TCR breadth and depth followed administration of two AZD1222 doses.

Using immunoSEQ multiplex PCR, the repertoire was profiled, and TCRdb retains in-frame clones only, with some absent. This sample has roughly 50,000 clones, with roughly 80% found just once. The ends were cut back, 2 bases at V and 5 bases at J, with 14 bases in the middle. The CDR3 has 15 residues. Germline V gives CDR1 SNHLY, CDR2 FYNNEI. The genes are TRBV2 and TRBJ2-3, with a weak D call TRBD2 (7 bases). The sample consisted of peripheral blood, taken on day 0 of AZD1222 vaccination. The TCR was taken from an adult in good health. The CDR3 here is CASSETGGGIDTQYF. The CDR3 DNA sequence: TGTGCCAGCAGTGAAACTGGGGGGGGCATAGATACGCAGTATTTT.